This is a list of T cell receptor beta chains from one sample in a study of cytomegalovirus exposure and HLA in healthy donors. The protocol was immunoSEQ multiplex PCR, while the TCRdb copy is restricted to in-frame clones and leaves out a portion. Of approximately 160,000 clones listed, 80% to 90% are singletons. The sequenced material came from PBMCs. The receptors here all came from a woman younger than 30 in good health and CMV-seronegative. CDR3s include the opening cysteine and the closing phenylalanine or tryptophan. Fields, in order: J gene, clone size, V gene, D gene, CDR3 DNA, CDR3 protein. A D gene is named only where the DNA matches it firmly. Not all rows give a size; the values are once, few, many and, for expanded clones, a class.

TRBJ2-2,-,TRBV27,TRBD2,TGTGCCAGCAGTTTAATTGGACTAGCGGGAGCCGGGGAGCTGTTTTTT,CASSLIGLAGAGELFF
TRBJ2-7,-,TRBV5-1,TRBD2,TGCGCCAGCAGCCCTCGATCCGGGACTAACGTCTACGAGCAGTACTTC,CASSPRSGTNVYEQYF
TRBJ2-5,-,TRBV5-1,TRBD2,TGCGCCAGCACTCCGGGGGGTGGGGAGACCCAGTACTTC,CASTPGGGETQYF
TRBJ1-5,-,TRBV6-5,-,TGTGCCAGCAGTTCCAGGGAGGCTCAGCCCCAGCATTTT,CASSSREAQPQHF
TRBJ1-1,-,TRBV7-9,TRBD1,TGTGCCAGCAGCCCGACGGACAGGGATGAAGCTTTCTTT,CASSPTDRDEAFF
TRBJ2-2,-,TRBV5-6,-,TGTGCCAGCAGCTTGCGCAGGGATAACTTTGGGAACACCGGGGAGCTGTTTTTT,CASSLRRDNFGNTGELFF
TRBJ1-1,-,TRBV5-1,-,TGCGCCAGCAGCTTGGGGACAGAAGGCACTGAAGCTTTCTTT,CASSLGTEGTEAFF
TRBJ1-1,-,TRBV9,-,TGTGCCAGCAGCGCCGAATGGGGGCTGAACACTGAAGCTTTCTTT,CASSAEWGLNTEAFF
TRBJ2-1,-,TRBV30,TRBD2,TGTGCCTGGAGCGCGGCTAGCGGTTACAATGAGCAGTTCTTC,CAWSAASGYNEQFF
TRBJ2-1,-,TRBV18,TRBD1,TGTGCCAGCTCACGCACAGGGGGCAATGAGCAGTTCTTC,CASSRTGGNEQFF
TRBJ2-6,-,TRBV5-1,-,TGCGCCAGCAGCCTGACCAGGGAATCTGGGGCCAACGTCCTGACTTTC,CASSLTRESGANVLTF
TRBJ2-7,-,TRBV5-1,-,TGCGCCAGCAGCTTGGTCGATGCGGGGCCCTCCTACGAGCAGTACTTC,CASSLVDAGPSYEQYF
TRBJ1-2,-,TRBV2,TRBD1,TGTGCCAGCACAGGACAGGTAGACTATGGCTACACCTTC,CASTGQVDYGYTF
TRBJ1-4,-,TRBV4-2,TRBD1,TGTGCCAGCAGCCAAGCCGGGACAGGGGAGACTAATGAAAAACTGTTTTTT,CASSQAGTGETNEKLFF
TRBJ2-1,-,TRBV6-1,TRBD2,TGTGCCAGCAGTGAAGCGCTTCTGGGGCTAGCGGGGGGGTATGAGCAGTTCTTC,CASSEALLGLAGGYEQFF
TRBJ2-1,-,TRBV27,-,TGTGCCAGCAGTAGCCGGGACAACGAGAGGGGTGAGCAGTTCTTC,CASSSRDNERGEQFF
TRBJ2-2,-,TRBV28,TRBD2,TGTGCCAGCACTAGCGGGTTCACCGGGGAGCTGTTTTTT,CASTSGFTGELFF
TRBJ1-5,-,TRBV7-9,-,TGTGCCAGCAGCCCGAGTGGCAGGGGCAATCAGCCCCAGCATTTT,CASSPSGRGNQPQHF
TRBJ1-2,-,TRBV27,TRBD1,TGTGCCAGCAGTTTATCTCAGGGGGCTATATGGTATGGCTACACCTTC,CASSLSQGAIWYGYTF
TRBJ1-6,-,TRBV19,-,TGTGCCAGTAGTATGGTTGTACTAGGGAATTCACCCCTCCACTTT,CASSMVVLGNSPLHF
TRBJ1-2,-,TRBV5-6,TRBD1,TGTGCCAGCAGCAGAGGACAGGGGGCGCTTGGCTACACCTTC,CASSRGQGALGYTF
TRBJ2-7,-,TRBV7-8,TRBD2,TGTGCCAGCAGCCCAGGGAGGGCACTGCCCTACGAGCAGTACTTC,CASSPGRALPYEQYF
TRBJ2-7,-,TRBV11-2,-,TGTGCCAGCAGCTTAGTCAGGGGCCGCTCCTACGAGCAGTACTTC,CASSLVRGRSYEQYF
TRBJ1-1,few,TRBV12-5,TRBD1,TGTGCTAGTGCCGCTCAGGGGGGCACTGAAGCTTTCTTT,CASAAQGGTEAFF
TRBJ2-3,-,TRBV14,-,TGTGCCAGCAGCCAGTTCACCGGACGGACTTCGACAGATACGCAGTATTTT,CASSQFTGRTSTDTQYF
TRBJ1-1,once,TRBV6-5,-,TGTGCCAGCAGTTCCCCCGGGAGTCCGATGAACACTGAAGCTTTCTTT,CASSSPGSPMNTEAFF
TRBJ2-1,few,TRBV10-1,TRBD2,TGCGCCAGCAGTGCCCTGACTAGCGGGAGTCTCAATGAGCAGTTCTTC,CASSALTSGSLNEQFF
TRBJ1-1,-,TRBV5-5,-,TGTGCCAGCAGCTTACAGACACTCACTGAAGCTTTCTTT,CASSLQTLTEAFF
TRBJ2-2,-,TRBV4-2,-,TGTGCCAGCAGCCAAGATGTACTACCGGGACAAAATCCCACCGGGGAGCTGTTTTTT,CASSQDVLPGQNPTGELFF
TRBJ1-2,-,TRBV15,-,TGTGCCACCAGCAGAGATGTAGGGGCTAACTATGGCTACACCTTC,CATSRDVGANYGYTF
TRBJ2-7,-,TRBV30,-,TGTGCCTGGAGTGTACAAGTATTCTACGAGCAGTACTTC,CAWSVQVFYEQYF
TRBJ1-1,-,TRBV29-1,TRBD1,TGCAGCGTCGCCGACAGGGACTACACTGAAGCTTTCTTT,CSVADRDYTEAFF
TRBJ2-7,few,TRBV28,-,TGTGCCAGCAGTTTCGGGCCTGGGCTAGCCTCCTCCTACGAGCAGTACTTC,CASSFGPGLASSYEQYF
TRBJ2-7,-,TRBV11-2,TRBD1,TGTGCCAGCTCCCGAACCGGGACAGGGGCATCCGAGCAGTACTTC,CASSRTGTGASEQYF
TRBJ2-3,-,TRBV2,-,TGTGCCAGCAGTGATAGTTTTAGCACAGATACGCAGTATTTT,CASSDSFSTDTQYF
TRBJ1-5,-,TRBV15,-,TGTGCCACCAGCAGAGATCCGGGGGGGGATCAGCCCCAGCATTTT,CATSRDPGGDQPQHF
TRBJ2-3,-,TRBV19,TRBD2,TGTGCCAGTAGCCAGCGGGACGCTAGCACAGATACGCAGTATTTT,CASSQRDASTDTQYF
TRBJ2-5,-,TRBV7-2,TRBD1,TGTGCCAGCAGCCGGGACAGGCTCATAGAGACCCAGTACTTC,CASSRDRLIETQYF
TRBJ2-7,-,TRBV9,-,TGTGCCAGCAGCGTCAGTTACAGCTCCTACGAGCAGTACTTC,CASSVSYSSYEQYF
TRBJ2-3,-,TRBV27,-,TGTGCCAGCAGTTCCCCCATGGTGATCGGGGGCACAGATACGCAGTATTTT,CASSSPMVIGGTDTQYF
TRBJ1-4,few,TRBV6-1,TRBD1,TGTGCCAGCAGGCTGACAGGGAGTAATGAAAAACTGTTTTTT,CASRLTGSNEKLFF
TRBJ2-3,once,TRBV28,TRBD1,TGTGCCAGCAGTTTCGAACAGGGGGTGACCACAGATACGCAGTATTTT,CASSFEQGVTTDTQYF
TRBJ2-1,once,TRBV2,TRBD2,TGTGCCAGCAGTGGACTAGCGGGGAATGAGCAGTTCTTC,CASSGLAGNEQFF
TRBJ2-3,-,TRBV11-2,-,TGTGCCAGCAGCATCCCCGGGGTAGATACGCAGTATTTT,CASSIPGVDTQYF
TRBJ2-7,once,TRBV5-1,-,TGCGCCAGCAGCTCCGGACACACCCTTCCCTACGAGCAGTACTTC,CASSSGHTLPYEQYF
TRBJ1-6,-,TRBV5-1,-,TGCGCCAGCAGCGAAGGGGTCTCCTATAATTCACCCCTCCACTTT,CASSEGVSYNSPLHF
TRBJ1-4,-,TRBV13,TRBD1,TGTGCCAGCAGCGAATGGACAGGGGGCGGTGAAAAACTGTTTTTT,CASSEWTGGGEKLFF
TRBJ1-5,few,TRBV19,-,TGTGCCAGTAGACACTATGGCAATCAGCCCCAGCATTTT,CASRHYGNQPQHF
TRBJ2-1,-,TRBV9,-,TGTGCCAGCAGTCTCGTCACAGGCTCCTACAATGAGCAGTTCTTC,CASSLVTGSYNEQFF
TRBJ2-7,few,TRBV11-2,-,TGTGCCAGCAGCCCCCGGGTTAGGTTCTACGAGCAGTACTTC,CASSPRVRFYEQYF
TRBJ2-1,-,TRBV29-1,TRBD2,TGCAGCGTTGTCGGACTAGCGGACTACAATGAGCAGTTCTTC,CSVVGLADYNEQFF
TRBJ2-7,-,TRBV28,-,TGTGCCAGCAGTTTACCCCCCGGGCGGGGAGTCTACGAGCAGTACTTC,CASSLPPGRGVYEQYF